These T cell receptor beta chains were read from a single sample in a study of blood T cells in healthy people across ages. TCRdb recomputed calls from the 5' RACE reads with MiXCR, one row per CDR3 protein. The sample gives 1.5 million to 2 million distinct CDR3 sequences, 28% of which show up once; less than 9.5% is in the top ten. The material sequenced was blood. The receptors were gathered from a woman under 40 in good health. CDR3s leave out the opening cysteine and the closing phenylalanine or tryptophan.

TRBV10-3	TRBJ1-6	AISAQEESPLH
TRBV10-3	TRBJ2-7	ATATRTETYEQY
TRBV5-5	TRBJ2-1	AGSAGGTSGPNEQF
TRBV20-1	TRBJ2-1	SAGWRARGNEQF
TRBV20-1	TRBJ2-7	SASLTGGYEQY
TRBV12-3/TRBV12-4	TRBJ1-5	ASSSRQGRRPQH
TRBV6-5	TRBJ2-6	ASRPRPSGANVLT
TRBV20-1	TRBJ2-2	SARDGNGELF
TRBV6-5	TRBJ2-7	ASSYLGQMEQY
TRBV7-9	TRBJ2-3	ASSPSGIYTDTQY
TRBV29-1	TRBJ2-1	SAGDNNEQF
TRBV7-9	TRBJ2-7	ASSLASGNFYEQY
TRBV5-1	TRBJ2-5	ASSFQGPYNEQY
TRBV12-3/TRBV12-4	TRBJ2-1	ASSLIGGRYNEQF
TRBV6-1	-	ASSANTVVVYEQY
TRBV10-3	TRBJ2-2	AISISGELF
TRBV5-1	TRBJ2-1	ASSLVAGGAYNEQF